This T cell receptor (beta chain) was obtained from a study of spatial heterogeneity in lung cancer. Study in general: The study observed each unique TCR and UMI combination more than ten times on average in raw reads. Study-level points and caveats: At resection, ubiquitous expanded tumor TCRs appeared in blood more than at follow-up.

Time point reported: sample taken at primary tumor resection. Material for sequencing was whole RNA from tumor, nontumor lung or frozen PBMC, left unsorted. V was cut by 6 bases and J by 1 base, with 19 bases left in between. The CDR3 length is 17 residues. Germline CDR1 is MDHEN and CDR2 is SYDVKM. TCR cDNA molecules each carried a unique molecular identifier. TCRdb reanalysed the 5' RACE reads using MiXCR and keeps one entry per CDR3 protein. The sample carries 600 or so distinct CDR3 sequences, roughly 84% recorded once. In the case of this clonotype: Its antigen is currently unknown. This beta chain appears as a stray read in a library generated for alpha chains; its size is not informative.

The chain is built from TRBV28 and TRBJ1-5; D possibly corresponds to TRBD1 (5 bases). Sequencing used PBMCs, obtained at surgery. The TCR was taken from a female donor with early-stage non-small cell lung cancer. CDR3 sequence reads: CASSATGGGLSNQPQHF. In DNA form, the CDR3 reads TGTGCCAGCAGCGCTACCGGCGGGGGACTGAGCAATCAGCCCCAGCATTTT.